The clone carrying this TCR beta chain has a handful of counts. CDR3 length equals 16 residues. CDR1 and CDR2 from the germline V gene are SGDLS and YYNGEE. Unmatched junction bases numbered 9, after V lost 4 bases and J lost 7 bases. The source of the sample is a study of T cells after yellow fever vaccination. As for the study in general: Fractions of limited cellularity were prepared by means of SMART-Seq v4 Ultra Low Input.

TCRdb re-called the 5' RACE reads through MiXCR, storing one row per CDR3 protein. The sample contains around 530,000 distinct CDR3 sequences, roughly a sixth of which appear only once. The source is a man between 18 and 29 years old who received the YFV17D yellow fever vaccine. The sequencing here drew on PBMCs, taken less than 6 days after the first yellow fever vaccination. This chain uses TRBV9 with TRBJ2-1; TRBD1 matches at 12 bases. CDR3 in amino acids: CASSHPRDRGRNEQFF. For the CDR3, the DNA is TGTGCCAGCAGCCACCCGCGGGACAGGGGGCGTAATGAGCAGTTCTTC.